Below, one T cell receptor (beta chain) is given with its context. Its antigen is unknown. Base qualities were left out, and no much larger clone turns up one base away. This sample is drawn from a study of T cell therapy after organ transplantation (dated by TCRdb to the late 2010s). Context from the whole study: Therapy products were autologous CMV-specific T cells expanded in vitro for approximately two weeks with a peptide pool of 30 HLA class I and II CMV epitopes. Each patient got up to 6 T cell doses, given every 2 weeks, and was then monitored for 25 to 35 weeks after finishing therapy. Among the 10 or so patients, eight were classed as clinical responders, while two were classed as nonresponders. Across 2 to 6 intravenous infusions, patients got a median of 1.92 x 10^8 CMV-specific T cells. Blood samples for the short-term post-therapy time point were collected 4 to 8 weeks after therapy was completed. A follow-up TRBV repertoire analysis was performed on an open-label phase I trial of autologous CMV-specific adoptive T cell therapy in solid-organ transplant recipients. Long-term post-therapy samples were available for only 8 of the 10 patients.

The CDR3 contains 13 residues, cysteine and phenylalanine counted. Left in the record is the CDR3 DNA by itself, 39 bases read in frame from the first base. The V end loses 0 bases and the J end loses 9 bases, and a stretch of 8 bases separates them. Based on the germline V gene (reference sequence), the CDR1 and CDR2 sequences are MNHNY and SVGAGI. Broad study findings and their caveats: Reconstitution after therapy appeared to include not only transferred clonotypes but also endogenous clonotypes that had not been detected in the therapy products. Fold change in CD8 clonality after therapy was inversely correlated with pretherapy clonality, suggesting that less biased repertoires were more receptive to remodeling. Assessment of confounders such as concurrent antirejection and antiviral medications was prevented by the small cohort. Before therapy, nonresponders had marked clonal expansions, and their repertoires changed minimally after therapy. The small number of expansions detected in nonresponders may be due to reduced sample coverage caused by poor CD8+ T cell yield.

The immunoSEQ two-step, bias-controlled multiplex PCR assay was used to amplify TRB CDR3 regions from genomic DNA. Sequencing of CDR3 libraries was carried out on an Illumina NextSeq 500. In the paper's pipeline: The immunoSEQ Analyzer platform was used for initial alignment and bioinformatics, including bias normalization against synthetic CDR3 analogs. V, D and J genes were annotated according to IMGT database definitions. VDJtools version 1.1.10 and the R package tcR version 2.2.1.11 were used with default settings for further TRBV analyses. GLIPH analysis was done using default settings in version 1.0. Significant clonotype frequency changes were tested by 2-sided binomial test with Benjamini-Hochberg correction (alpha = 0.01) in CDR3 sequences with at least 5 reads. What TCRdb holds here is the immuneACCESS table cut down to in-frame rearrangements. Part of the clones is not present; checked against another copy, under half of the missing clones reflect an unresolved V gene, and the others are unexplained. D and trimming come from the DNA, and the V and J calls and clone size come from that table. The sample table shows 4,800 or so clones, and about two thirds are seen once. The ten largest clones add up to 38% of the sample.

The time point label, as the study defines it: 4-8 weeks after completion of therapy. Patients were solid-organ transplant recipients with drug-resistant/recurrent cytomegalovirus. About 10 trial participants were selected for repertoire analysis based on availability of post-therapy peripheral blood mononuclear cells. A BD FACSAria III was used to sort viable CD3+CD8+CD4- lymphocytes from PBMCs. The Qiagen DNeasy Kit was used to extract genomic DNA from sorted cells. The input for sequencing was CD8+ T cells from blood, taken after autologous CMV-specific T cell therapy. The V gene is TRBV6-6 and the J gene is TRBJ2-2, with the D gene not clear enough to name. This clonotype originated in a human patient who had received a solid organ transplant and had CMV disease. Following a transplant, some T lymphocytes may have been derived from the graft donor. At the DNA level, the sequence is TGTGCCAGCAGTTACTCGAACGTGAGGGAGCTGTTTTTT. This translates into CASSYSNVRELFF.